This T cell receptor beta chain originates from a study of CD8 T cells in ankylosing spondylitis. TCRdb reprocessed the 5' RACE reads via MiXCR and lists one record per CDR3 protein. The table records about 110,000 distinct CDR3 sequences, around 24% of them present only once. Germline V gene data show CDR1 as DFQATT and CDR2 as SNEGSKA (reference sequence). The CDR3 contains 12 residues. With 3 bases removed from V and 4 bases from J, the gap between germline ends came to 9 bases. The chain uses TRBV20-1 and TRBJ2-5; D gene ambiguous. The TCR originated in a male donor with ankylosing spondylitis. Sequences were obtained from synovial fluid, either unsorted or a sorted T cell fraction (not recorded which). CDR3 region: CSASDEVETQYF. CDR3 coding DNA: TGCAGTGCTAGTGACGAGGTAGAGACCCAGTACTTC.